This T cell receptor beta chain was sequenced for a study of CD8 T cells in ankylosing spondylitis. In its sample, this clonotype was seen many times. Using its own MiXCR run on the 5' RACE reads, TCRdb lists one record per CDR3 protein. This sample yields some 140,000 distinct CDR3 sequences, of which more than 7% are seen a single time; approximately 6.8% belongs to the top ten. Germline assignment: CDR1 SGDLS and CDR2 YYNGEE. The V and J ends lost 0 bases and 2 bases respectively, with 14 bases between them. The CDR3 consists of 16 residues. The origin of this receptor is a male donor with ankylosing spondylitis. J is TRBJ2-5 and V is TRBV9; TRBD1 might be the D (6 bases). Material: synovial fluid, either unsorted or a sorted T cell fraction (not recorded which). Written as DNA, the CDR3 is TGTGCCAGCAGCGTAGCCCCCTTTGGACAGCAAGAGACCCAGTACTTC. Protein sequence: CASSVAPFGQQETQYF.